This T cell receptor beta chain was found in a study of shared T cell receptors in the human thymus. V was clipped by 1 base and J by 4 bases, with 16 bases between them. In germline, CDR1 is SGHDN, CDR2 FVKESK. The CDR3 length is 16 residues. The data were produced by immunoSEQ multiplex PCR, yet TCRdb's version contains in-frame clones alone and is incomplete. Here the sample spans over 65,000 clones, nearly 95% being singletons. This clonotype originated in a human donor. V gene TRBV14 combines with J gene TRBJ1-2; D unclear. Sequences were obtained from thymocytes. This CDR3 is CASSQVPDPRIYGYTF. The CDR3 DNA reads TGTGCCAGCAGCCAAGTTCCGGACCCACGGATCTATGGCTACACCTTC. Drawing the rest from reference TRBV14 and TRBJ1-2, the complete variable domain is EAGVTQFPSHSVIEKGQTVTLRCDPISGHDNLYWYRRVMGKEIKFLLHFVKESKQDESGMPNNRFLAERTGGTYSTLKVQPAELEDSGVYFCASSQVPDPRIYGYTFGSGTRLTVV.